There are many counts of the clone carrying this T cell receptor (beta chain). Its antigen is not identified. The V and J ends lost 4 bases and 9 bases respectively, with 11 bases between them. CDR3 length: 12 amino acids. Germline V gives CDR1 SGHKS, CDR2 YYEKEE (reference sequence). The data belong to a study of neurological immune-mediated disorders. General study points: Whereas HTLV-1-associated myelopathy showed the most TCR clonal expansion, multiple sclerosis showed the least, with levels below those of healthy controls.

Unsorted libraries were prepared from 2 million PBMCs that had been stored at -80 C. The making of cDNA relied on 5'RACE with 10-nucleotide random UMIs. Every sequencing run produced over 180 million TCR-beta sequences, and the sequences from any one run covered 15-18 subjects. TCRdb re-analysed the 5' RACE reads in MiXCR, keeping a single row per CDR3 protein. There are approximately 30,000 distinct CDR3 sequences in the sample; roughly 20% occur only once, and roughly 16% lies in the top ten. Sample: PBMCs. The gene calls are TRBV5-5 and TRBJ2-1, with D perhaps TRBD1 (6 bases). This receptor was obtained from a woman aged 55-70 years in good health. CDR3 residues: CASSGTSGEQFF. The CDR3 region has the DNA TGTGCCAGCAGCGGGACATCGGGTGAGCAGTTCTTC.